A selection of T cell receptor beta chains follows, all from one sample in a study of blood T cell repertoires in COVID-19. TCRdb's copy holds only in-frame clones and misses some; the assay was immunoSEQ multiplex PCR. The sample has about 300,000 clones, about 89% seen once; the top ten hold about 6%. The sequenced sample was peripheral blood. The receptors shown here come from a man younger than 35 who had recovered from COVID-19. Both conserved end residues are part of each CDR3. Each record gives: CDR3 DNA, CDR3 protein, D gene, V gene, J gene, clone size. A D gene is named only where the DNA matches it firmly. Size values are once, few and many counts, or a class for expanded clones, and some rows have none.

DNA: TGTGCCAGCGTCATTTCGGACTCAAACTATGGCTACACCTTC
CDR3: CASVISDSNYGYTF
D: -
V: TRBV10-3
J: TRBJ1-2
size: -

DNA: TGTGCCAGCAGACGACAAGGGACCCCGGGCGGGGCAGAGACCCAGTACTTC
CDR3: CASRRQGTPGGAETQYF
D: -
V: TRBV6-6
J: TRBJ2-5
size: -

DNA: TGTGCCACCAGCCCACGGGAGGGCTGGGGTGTACTTTTACAGCCCCAGCATTTT
CDR3: CATSPREGWGVLLQPQHF
D: -
V: TRBV15
J: TRBJ1-5
size: -

DNA: TGTGCCAGTAGTATGGTCAGCTCCTACAATGAGCAGTTCTTC
CDR3: CASSMVSSYNEQFF
D: -
V: TRBV19
J: TRBJ2-1
size: -

DNA: TGCAGTGCTAGTGACCTAGCGGGAGGACCCCTCGGTAACCAAGAGACCCAGTACTTC
CDR3: CSASDLAGGPLGNQETQYF
D: TRBD2
V: TRBV20-1
J: TRBJ2-5
size: once

DNA: TGTGCCAGCAGTTACCAGTCCGAATGGGGCTACACCTTC
CDR3: CASSYQSEWGYTF
D: -
V: TRBV6-6
J: TRBJ1-2
size: -

DNA: TGTGCCATCAGGTTGGACGGAGGTGGTCTCACCTTC
CDR3: CAIRLDGGGLTF
D: -
V: TRBV10-3
J: TRBJ1-2
size: -

DNA: TGTGCCACCAGCAGAGCGGGACAGGAAACCTACGAGCAGTACTTC
CDR3: CATSRAGQETYEQYF
D: TRBD1
V: TRBV15
J: TRBJ2-7
size: -

DNA: TGTGCCAGTAGAAAAAACGGGATGCAAAGCAATCAGCCCCAGCATTTT
CDR3: CASRKNGMQSNQPQHF
D: -
V: TRBV19
J: TRBJ1-5
size: -

DNA: TGTGCCAGCAGTTACTCGGGCTTCTCGAACACTGAAGCTTTCTTT
CDR3: CASSYSGFSNTEAFF
D: -
V: TRBV6-5
J: TRBJ1-1
size: -

DNA: TGTGCCAGCAGCGCCCAAGGGACAGCTTGGCAAGAGACCCAGTACTTC
CDR3: CASSAQGTAWQETQYF
D: TRBD1
V: TRBV11-2
J: TRBJ2-5
size: -

DNA: TGCGCCAGCAGCCAGGACAGTAGGGCTTCTATTGGCTACACCTTC
CDR3: CASSQDSRASIGYTF
D: -
V: TRBV4-3
J: TRBJ1-2
size: -

DNA: TGTGCCAGCAGTCCTCTTCTAGCGGGGGATTACGAGCAGTACTTC
CDR3: CASSPLLAGDYEQYF
D: TRBD2
V: TRBV6-5
J: TRBJ2-7
size: once

DNA: TGCGCCAGCAGTGAGTCACAGGGTGGAGGAGAAAAACTGTTTTTT
CDR3: CASSESQGGGEKLFF
D: -
V: TRBV10-1
J: TRBJ1-4
size: -

DNA: TGTGCCAGCAGTGCCTGGACAGGGAGGAACACTGAAGCTTTCTTT
CDR3: CASSAWTGRNTEAFF
D: TRBD1
V: TRBV6-6
J: TRBJ1-1
size: -

DNA: TGTGCCAGCAGACAAGGGGGAAGGGTCACTGAAGCTTTCTTT
CDR3: CASRQGGRVTEAFF
D: -
V: TRBV6-5
J: TRBJ1-1
size: -

DNA: TGTGCCAGCTCACGCGGACAGCAAGAGACCCAGTACTTC
CDR3: CASSRGQQETQYF
D: -
V: TRBV18
J: TRBJ2-5
size: once

DNA: TGTGCCAGCAGCGGCATGGGGGCCGGGGTAGATACGCAGTATTTT
CDR3: CASSGMGAGVDTQYF
D: -
V: TRBV9
J: TRBJ2-3
size: -

DNA: TGTGCCAGCAGCTTAGTAGGACAGGGGGGGAGTGAGCAGTTCTTC
CDR3: CASSLVGQGGSEQFF
D: TRBD1
V: TRBV5-4
J: TRBJ2-1
size: -

DNA: TGTGCCAGCAGCCGGGAAGACAGGGGGCTAGGATCACCCCTCCACTTT
CDR3: CASSREDRGLGSPLHF
D: TRBD1
V: TRBV9
J: TRBJ1-6
size: -

DNA: TGCGCCAGCAAAGGACAGGCGGCCCAAGAGACCCAGTACTTC
CDR3: CASKGQAAQETQYF
D: TRBD1
V: TRBV10-1
J: TRBJ2-5
size: -

DNA: TGTGCCAGCAGTTCCCTCGGGGAAACCTCCTACGAGCAGTACTTC
CDR3: CASSSLGETSYEQYF
D: -
V: TRBV6-5
J: TRBJ2-7
size: -

DNA: TGTGCCAGTGGTGGCCAATACACAGATACGCAGTATTTT
CDR3: CASGGQYTDTQYF
D: -
V: TRBV19
J: TRBJ2-3
size: -

DNA: TGTGCCAGCACCCCTGATGAGGGTGCTAACTATGGCTACACCTTC
CDR3: CASTPDEGANYGYTF
D: -
V: TRBV6-6
J: TRBJ1-2
size: -

DNA: TGCGCCAGCTCCGGGACAGGGGAGGGCGAGCAGTACTTC
CDR3: CASSGTGEGEQYF
D: TRBD1
V: TRBV5-1
J: TRBJ2-7
size: -

DNA: TGCGCCAGCAGCTCCTTGGACAGGCAATACAATGAGCAGTTCTTC
CDR3: CASSSLDRQYNEQFF
D: TRBD1
V: TRBV5-1
J: TRBJ2-1
size: -